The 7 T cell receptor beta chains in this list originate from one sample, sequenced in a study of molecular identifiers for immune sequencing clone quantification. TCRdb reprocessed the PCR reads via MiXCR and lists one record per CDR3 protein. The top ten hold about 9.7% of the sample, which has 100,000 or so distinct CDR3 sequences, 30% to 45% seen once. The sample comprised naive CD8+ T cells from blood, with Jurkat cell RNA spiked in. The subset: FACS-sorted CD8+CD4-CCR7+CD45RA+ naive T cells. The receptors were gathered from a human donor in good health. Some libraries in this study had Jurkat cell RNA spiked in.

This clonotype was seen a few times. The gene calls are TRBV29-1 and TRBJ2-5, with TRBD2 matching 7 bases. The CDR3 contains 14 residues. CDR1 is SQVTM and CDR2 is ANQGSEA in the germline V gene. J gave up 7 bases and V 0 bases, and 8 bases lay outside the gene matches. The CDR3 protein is CSVEDPGLVVTQYF. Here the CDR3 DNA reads TGCAGCGTTGAAGATCCCGGACTAGTCGTGACCCAGTACTTC.

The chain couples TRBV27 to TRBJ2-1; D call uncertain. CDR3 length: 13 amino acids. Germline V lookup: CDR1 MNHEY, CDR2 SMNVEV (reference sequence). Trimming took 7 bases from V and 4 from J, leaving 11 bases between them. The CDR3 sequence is CASTNRAYNEQFF. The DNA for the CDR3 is TGTGCCAGCACCAACCGGGCGTACAATGAGCAGTTCTTC.

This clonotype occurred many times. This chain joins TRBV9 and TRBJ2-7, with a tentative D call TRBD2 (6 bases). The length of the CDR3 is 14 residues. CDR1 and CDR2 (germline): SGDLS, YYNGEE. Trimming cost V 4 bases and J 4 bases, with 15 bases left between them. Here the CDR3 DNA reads TGTGCCAGCAGCTCGGGGGACGTCACTTACGAGCAGTACTTC. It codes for CASSSGDVTYEQYF.

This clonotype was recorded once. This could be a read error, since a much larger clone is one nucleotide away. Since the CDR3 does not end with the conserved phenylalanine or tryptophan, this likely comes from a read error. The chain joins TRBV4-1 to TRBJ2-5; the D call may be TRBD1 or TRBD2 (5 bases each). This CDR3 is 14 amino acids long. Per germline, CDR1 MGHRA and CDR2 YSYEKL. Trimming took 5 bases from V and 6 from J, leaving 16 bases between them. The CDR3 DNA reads TGCGCCAGCAGCAGGGACCAGGGCCCGAAGACCCAGTACATC. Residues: CASSRDQGPKTQYI.

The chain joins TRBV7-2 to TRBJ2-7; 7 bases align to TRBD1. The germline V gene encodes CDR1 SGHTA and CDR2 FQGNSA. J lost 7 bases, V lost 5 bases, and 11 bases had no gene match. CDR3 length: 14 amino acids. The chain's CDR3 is CASSPNRDSYEQYF. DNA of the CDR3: TGTGCCAGCAGCCCTAACCGGGACAGTTATGAGCAGTACTTC.

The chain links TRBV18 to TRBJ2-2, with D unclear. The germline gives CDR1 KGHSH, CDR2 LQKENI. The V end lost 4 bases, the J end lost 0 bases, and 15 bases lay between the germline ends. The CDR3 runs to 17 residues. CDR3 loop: CASSLERTAPNTGELFF. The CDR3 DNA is TGTGCCAGCTCACTCGAACGGACGGCGCCGAACACCGGGGAGCTGTTTTTT.

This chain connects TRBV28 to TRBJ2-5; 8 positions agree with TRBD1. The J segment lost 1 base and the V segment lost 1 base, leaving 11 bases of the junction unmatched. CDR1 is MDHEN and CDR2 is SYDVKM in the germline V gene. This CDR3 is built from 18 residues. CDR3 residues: CASSLYQGATVSQETQYF. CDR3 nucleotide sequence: TGTGCCAGCAGTTTATATCAGGGGGCGACGGTGTCCCAAGAGACCCAGTACTTC.